These 20 T cell receptor beta chains originate from one sample sequenced in a study of T cell repertoires in cytomegalovirus infection. MiXCR was run by TCRdb on the reads, yielding one entry per CDR3 protein. The sample records about 340,000 distinct CDR3 sequences, 25% to 30% being singletons. These receptors have no identified antigens. This specimen consisted of cultured PBMCs, obtained from culture after CMV antigen stimulation. The origin of the receptors is a human donor in good health (CMV status not recorded). Some clones in this sample may be carry-over from other donors' samples.

V usage is TRBV5-4 and J usage is TRBJ1-4; D is unclear. V lost 2 bases and J 8 bases, leaving 10 bases between the germline ends. The germline V gene has CDR1 SGHNT and CDR2 YYREEE (reference sequence). The CDR3 runs to 13 residues. Written as DNA, the CDR3 is TGTGCCAGCAGCTTTGGTGGCGGCGAAAAACTGTTTTTT. Residues: CASSFGGGEKLFF.

This clonotype was found a few times. The chain joins TRBV20-1 to TRBJ2-7; 9 bases map to TRBD2. The germline V gene has CDR1 DFQATT and CDR2 SNEGSKA (reference sequence). V shed 0 bases and J 3 bases; nucleotides not matched to a gene: 9. The CDR3 consists of 16 residues. The CDR3 here is CSARDGRLAGVYEQYF. CDR3 coding DNA: TGCAGTGCTAGAGATGGCCGCTTAGCGGGGGTCTACGAGCAGTACTTC.

This clonotype has just a few counts. This chain joins TRBV2 and TRBJ2-5; 7 bases agree with TRBD1. This CDR3 comprises 14 residues. The V segment lost 2 bases and the J segment 4 bases; nucleotides outside the gene matches: 4. The germline gives CDR1 SNHLY, CDR2 FYNNEI. DNA for the CDR3: TGTGCCAGCAGTGAACAGGGGGTTGGAGAGACCCAGTACTTC. The encoded protein is CASSEQGVGETQYF.

The chain has TRBV2 and TRBJ2-2; D gene unclear. The germline V gene encodes CDR1 SNHLY and CDR2 FYNNEI. Trimming stripped 7 bases from V and 0 bases from J, with 9 bases between. The CDR3 contains 14 residues. The CDR3 DNA sequence: TGTGCCAGCAAGACGGTCGCGAACACCGGGGAGCTGTTTTTT. This translates into CASKTVANTGELFF.

On this clonotype: An end of the junction differs from the germline gene, which may be a read error. This CDR3 reads CSASDPGRAQDAQYF. CDR3 bases: TGCAGTGCTAGCGACCCGGGACGCGCTCAAGATGCGCAGTATTTT. The chain links TRBV20-1 to TRBJ2-3, with D perhaps given as TRBD1 or TRBD2 (5 bases each). CDR1 is DFQATT and CDR2 is SNEGSKA in the germline V gene (reference sequence). The CDR3 spans 15 residues.

This clonotype turned up a few times. V is TRBV4-1 and J is TRBJ2-1; 11 bases agree with TRBD2. The V gene's germline CDR1 is MGHRA and CDR2 YSYEKL. The V and J ends lost 3 bases and 4 bases, in that order; junction bases with no gene match: 5. This CDR3 comprises 16 residues. CDR3 residues: CASSQVAGGNYNEQFF. DNA for the CDR3: TGCGCCAGCAGCCAGGTAGCGGGAGGGAATTACAATGAGCAGTTCTTC.

This clonotype has more than one count but fewer than ten. V and J are TRBV27 and TRBJ1-5; D remains unclear. Germline V gives CDR1 MNHEY, CDR2 SMNVEV (reference sequence). This CDR3 comprises 15 residues. The V gene lost 3 bases and the J gene lost 0 bases, with 9 bases spanning the gap. The CDR3 region is CASSFKGTSNQPQHF. CDR3 DNA: TGTGCCAGCAGTTTTAAGGGAACTAGCAATCAGCCCCAGCATTTT.

The chain is built from TRBV10-3 and TRBJ2-3; unclear D gene. Per the germline V gene, CDR1 is ENHRY and CDR2 is SYGVKD. Trimming shortened V by 1 base and J by 3 bases, and 8 bases separated the two germline ends. This CDR3 has 14 residues. This chain's CDR3 is CAISELRSTDTQYF. The CDR3, as DNA: TGTGCCATCAGTGAGTTACGGTCAACAGATACGCAGTATTTT.

The chain has TRBV10-3 and TRBJ2-3, with D maybe TRBD1 (5 bases). Looked up from germline, CDR1 is ENHRY and CDR2 is SYGVKD. V gave up 6 bases and J gave up 0 bases, with 13 bases separating them. This CDR3 region has 15 residues. In DNA form, the CDR3 reads TGTGCCATCAGGAATACAGGACCTAGCACAGATACGCAGTATTTT. Translation gives CAIRNTGPSTDTQYF.

V gene TRBV6-2 or TRBV6-3 combines with J gene TRBJ2-7; TRBD1 aligns across 7 bases. The germline CDR1 and CDR2 sequences are MNHEY and SVGEGT. V gave up 0 bases and J gave up 4 bases; unmatched junction bases: 6. This CDR3 region has 15 residues. The CDR3 here is CASSYSRGRRYEQYF. The DNA of the CDR3 is TGTGCCAGCAGTTACTCGAGGGGGCGCCGGTACGAGCAGTACTTC.

The genes are TRBV11-2 and TRBJ1-1; a weak D match, TRBD1 (6 bases). V was pared by 5 bases and J by 6 bases, with 19 bases between. The CDR3 extends over 15 amino acids. Germline V gene data show CDR1 as SGHAT and CDR2 as FQNNGV. CDR3 in amino acids: CASSPNFLGGAEAFF. The CDR3 nucleotides are TGTGCCAGCAGCCCCAACTTTCTGGGGGGCGCTGAAGCTTTCTTT.

The V call is TRBV6-1, the J call TRBJ2-5; D unresolved. The CDR3 extends over 11 amino acids. Trimming pared 7 bases from V and 5 bases from J, leaving 8 bases between. Germline-derived CDR1 and CDR2 are MNHNS and SASEGT. DNA of the CDR3: TGTGCCAGCACCCTACTGGAGACCCAGTACTTC. Its protein product is CASTLLETQYF.

This chain links TRBV11-2 with TRBJ2-5; 8 bases align to TRBD1. The CDR3 sequence is 14 residues long. J was trimmed by 5 bases and V by 8 bases; bases with no gene match: 10. Germline V lookup: CDR1 SGHAT, CDR2 FQNNGV. The CDR3: CASRQQGEGETQYF. The CDR3 DNA sequence: TGTGCCAGCCGACAACAGGGGGAAGGGGAGACCCAGTACTTC.

The chain couples TRBV6-5 to TRBJ2-3; a weak D match, TRBD2 (6 bases). With 10 bases removed from V and 0 bases from J, the gap between germline ends came to 14 bases. From germline, CDR1 is MNHEY and CDR2 SVGAGI. The length of the CDR3 is 14 residues. CDR3 in DNA: TGTGCCACCGTATCGGGACTCAGCACAGATACGCAGTATTTT. Its translation: CATVSGLSTDTQYF.

The chain carries TRBV5-3 and TRBJ2-7; 11 bases are shared with TRBD1. TRBV5-3 is flagged as an ORF with uncertain function. The CDR3 runs 13 residues. The junction had 6 bases not matched to a gene; V was cut back by 8 bases and J by 5 bases. In nucleotides, the CDR3 is TGTGCCAGCAGCAGGACAGGGGGCGACGAGCAGTACTTC. It specifies CASSRTGGDEQYF.

The chain recombines TRBV30 with TRBJ1-1, with 7 bases matching TRBD1. The CDR3 has 15 residues. With 2 bases clipped from V and 3 bases from J, the junction kept 9 bases outside the gene matches. The V gene's germline CDR1 is GTSNPN and CDR2 SVGIG (reference sequence). In nucleotides, the CDR3 is TGTGCCTGGAGTCAGGAGACAGGGTGGTACACTGAAGCTTTCTTT. Its translation: CAWSQETGWYTEAFF.

The chain carries TRBV7-8 and TRBJ1-2, with 9 bases matching TRBD1. Germline CDR1 and CDR2: SGHVS and FQNEAQ. The length of the CDR3 is 14 residues. Losses at the gene ends were 1 base for V and 8 bases for J; bases not matched to a gene: 5. Here the CDR3 DNA reads TGTGCCAGCAGCTTAGGCACAGGGGGCGAAGGCTACACCTTC. This sequence encodes CASSLGTGGEGYTF.

This rearrangement joins TRBV14 to TRBJ1-2; D not certain. The CDR3 extends over 13 amino acids. In germline, CDR1 is SGHDN, CDR2 FVKESK. Trimming removed 2 bases from V and 4 bases from J, with 8 bases in between. For the CDR3, the DNA is TGTGCCAGCAGCCAACGGGGAACCTATGGCTACACCTTC. It codes for CASSQRGTYGYTF.

The gene calls are TRBV10-3 and TRBJ1-2; D unclear. V was trimmed by 1 base and J by 8 bases, leaving 11 bases between them. This CDR3 is built from 13 residues. Per the germline V gene, CDR1 is ENHRY and CDR2 is SYGVKD. The CDR3 DNA reads as TGTGCCATCAGTGAGTTTAGCCCAGACGGCTACACCTTC. Protein product: CAISEFSPDGYTF.

At least ten counts were recorded for this clonotype. The V and J genes are TRBV27 and TRBJ1-6, with 9 bases that match TRBD1. The germline V gene encodes CDR1 MNHEY and CDR2 SMNVEV (reference sequence). The CDR3 contains 15 residues. The J segment lost 10 bases and the V segment lost 5 bases, leaving 9 bases of the junction unmatched. CDR3 DNA sequence: TGTGCCAGCAGTCCAGGGACAGGGAGGGAATCACCCCTCCACTTT. It encodes CASSPGTGRESPLHF.